This TCR beta chain is drawn from a study of blood T cell repertoires in COVID-19. About the study: PBMCs, B-cell-depleted T cells, or T cells were the source of the cDNA or gDNA that made up the material.

This clone was seen only a few times. Sequencing used immunoSEQ multiplex PCR; TCRdb keeps in-frame clones, though not all of them. The table records approximately 130,000 clones, approximately 89% of them present only once. The V segment lost 3 bases and the J segment 0 bases; nucleotides outside the gene matches: 13. Looked up from germline, CDR1 is SGDLS and CDR2 is YYNGEE. This CDR3 has 18 residues. J is TRBJ2-7 and V is TRBV9; 9 bases are a match to TRBD1. The source is a human donor in a cohort sampled during active COVID-19. The sequencing sample was made of peripheral blood. Here the CDR3 reads CASSAGRRTGDSSYEQYF. The CDR3 DNA reads as TGTGCCAGCAGCGCCGGAAGACGGACAGGGGATTCCTCCTACGAGCAGTACTTC.